The sequence of this TCR beta chain was determined in a study of blood T cell repertoires in COVID-19. V lost 3 bases to trimming and J lost 9 bases, with 6 bases between them. This CDR3 has 11 amino acids. Looked up from germline, CDR1 is SEHNR and CDR2 is FQNEAQ (reference sequence). Here immunoSEQ multiplex PCR was the method, and the copy in TCRdb shows in-frame clones only, minus some. The sample yields 150,000 to 200,000 clones, roughly 87% seen once. This TCR came from a man aged 18 to 35 who had recovered from COVID-19. The sequenced sample was peripheral blood. This chain links TRBV7-9 with TRBJ2-1; D unclear. The chain's CDR3 is CASSLSSEQFF. DNA for the CDR3: TGTGCCAGCAGCTTGTCCAGTGAGCAGTTCTTC.